These 32 T cell receptor beta chains were sequenced from one sample in a study of regulatory T cells in long-lasting Graves disease (dated by TCRdb to the early 2020s). Preparation of the library involved multiplex PCR. Instrument used: Illumina HiSeq 4000. CDR3 regions were amplified by Arm-PCR with iRepertoire HTBI primers to construct TCR beta libraries. The public reads were reprocessed in TCRdb via fastp at Q25 and MiXCR, keeping in-frame beta chains. Identical CDR3 protein sequences are pooled into one entry, listed with their most common genes and DNA. Here the sample has 350,000 to 500,000 distinct CDR3 sequences; 21% occur a single time. Clones ranked in the top ten supply more than 13% of the sample. The time point tag for this specimen amounts to: persistent/refractory GD, antithyroid drugs over 5 years with positive TRAb. RNA was extracted from PBMCs in TRIzol for both TCR sequencing and RNA sequencing.

The sample was peripheral blood mononuclear cells (PBMCs), taken when the disease was refractory, from a patient treated with antithyroid drugs. Every receptor here comes from a female donor with Graves disease.

This clonotype has a handful of counts. The V gene is TRBV20-1, the J gene TRBJ2-5; D gene unclear. V was clipped by 5 bases and J by 4 bases, with 14 bases between them. The germline V gene encodes CDR1 DFQATT and CDR2 SNEGSKA (reference sequence). There are 13 residues in the CDR3. The CDR3 region is CSAEDLLGETQYF. As DNA, the CDR3 is TGCAGTGCTGAGGATTTGTTGGGAGAGACCCAGTACTTC.

The CDR3 loop is CASSFRTGDTQYF. The CDR3 DNA follows: TGCGCCAGCAGCTTTCGTACCGGAGATACGCAGTATTTT. The rearrangement links TRBV5-1 to TRBJ2-3, with no clear D. Germline V lookup: CDR1 SGHRS, CDR2 YFSETQ. This CDR3 has 13 amino acids. The V end lost 2 bases, the J end lost 5 bases, and 9 bases lay between the germline ends. The whole variable domain, remainder taken from reference TRBV5-1 and TRBJ2-3, is KAGVTQTPRYLIKTRGQQVTLSCSPISGHRSVSWYQQTPGQGLQFLFEYFSETQRNKGNFPGRFSGRQFSNSRSEMNVSTLELGDSALYLCASSFRTGDTQYFGPGTRLTVL.

There are many counts of this clonotype. The gene calls are TRBV30 and TRBJ1-6, with 7 bases lining up with TRBD1. The CDR3 sequence is 13 residues long. Germline assignment: CDR1 GTSNPN and CDR2 SVGIG (reference sequence). V shed 8 bases and J 4 bases; nucleotides not matched to a gene: 5. The CDR3 region is CAGLGQYNSPLHF. DNA for the CDR3: TGTGCCGGACTGGGACAGTATAATTCACCCCTCCACTTT. Based on the CDR3 plus reference TRBV30 and TRBJ1-6, the full variable domain is SQTIHQWPATLVQPVGSPLSLECTVEGTSNPNLYWYRQAAGRGLQLLFYSVGIGQISSEVPQNLSASRPQDRQFILSSKKLLLSDSGFYLCAGLGQYNSPLHFGNGTRLTVT.

The table lists this clonotype with a few counts. The rearrangement joins TRBV15 to TRBJ2-3; D may be TRBD1 (6 bases). The V gene lost 3 bases and the J gene lost 4 bases, with 11 bases spanning the gap. The germline CDR1 and CDR2 sequences are LNHNV and YYDKDF (reference sequence). The CDR3 has 14 residues. For the CDR3, the DNA is TGTGCCACCAGCAGGGTCACAGGGCCAGATACGCAGTATTTT. This translates into CATSRVTGPDTQYF. The full variable domain, in which reference TRBV15 and TRBJ2-3 provide the parts outside the CDR3, is DAMVIQNPRYQVTQFGKPVTLSCSQTLNHNVMYWYQQKSSQAPKLLFHYYDKDFNNEADTPDNFQSRRPNTSFCFLDIRSPGLGDTAMYLCATSRVTGPDTQYFGPGTRLTVL.

This clonotype was recorded many times. CDR3 nucleotide sequence: TGCAGCGTTGAAGAAGGGGGCGGCAACACCGGGGAGCTGTTTTTT. Amino acids: CSVEEGGGNTGELFF. The chain is built from TRBV29-1 and TRBJ2-2, with 7 bases aligning to TRBD1. CDR3 length: 15 residues. The germline CDR1 and CDR2 sequences are SQVTM and ANQGSEA. V was clipped by 0 bases and J by 2 bases; unmatched bases: 3.

The chain links TRBV9 to TRBJ2-3, with 7 bases matching TRBD2. Trimming at V came to 4 bases and at J to 1 base, leaving 6 bases not matched to a gene. CDR1 and CDR2 from the germline V gene are SGDLS and YYNGEE. CDR3 size: 15 residues. As DNA, the CDR3 is TGTGCCAGCAGCTCGCAGCGGGACGGCACAGATACGCAGTATTTT. Translated: CASSSQRDGTDTQYF.

This clonotype showed up many times. The CDR3 region is CASSQGDTYEQYF. CDR3 bases: TGTGCCAGCAGCCAAGGGGACACCTACGAGCAGTACTTC. The chain links TRBV3-1 to TRBJ2-7; perhaps TRBD1 as D (6 bases). This CDR3 region has 13 residues. The germline V gene encodes CDR1 LGHDT and CDR2 YNNKEL (reference sequence). Deletions cut 1 base from V and 2 bases from J, with 6 bases between.

In its sample, this clonotype was seen many times. The CDR3 sequence is CASSMWDSPGTNQETQYF. The CDR3 DNA is TGTGCCAGTAGTATGTGGGACAGCCCTGGGACCAACCAAGAGACCCAGTACTTC. The chain combines TRBV19 with TRBJ2-5; 7 bases are a match to TRBD1. Germline V CDR1 and CDR2: LNHDA, SQIVND (reference sequence). CDR3 length equals 18 residues. Trimming cost V 3 bases and J 0 bases; bases outside gene matches: 13.

V gene TRBV5-1 combines with J gene TRBJ2-2; D gene ambiguous. The CDR3 has 14 amino acids. Germline CDR1 is SGHRS and CDR2 is YFSETQ. The V end lost 4 bases, the J end lost 3 bases, and 10 bases lay between the germline ends. CDR3 sequence: CASSHLEDTGELFF. The DNA of the CDR3 is TGCGCCAGCAGCCACTTAGAAGACACCGGGGAGCTGTTTTTT.

This clonotype was observed many times. The V gene is TRBV20-1, the J gene TRBJ2-7; 8 bases fit TRBD2. Trimming at V came to 4 bases and at J to 2 bases, leaving 7 bases not matched to a gene. Germline V gene sequence: CDR1 DFQATT, CDR2 SNEGSKA (reference sequence). The CDR3 extends over 14 amino acids. The CDR3 DNA is TGCAGTGCTACGGGGGGGGCCACCCCCTACGAGCAGTACTTC. Its translation is CSATGGATPYEQYF.

Comment on this clonotype: This may arise from a read error, as a much more abundant clone is one base away. DNA for the CDR3: TGTGCCAGCAGCCAGGGGACTAGCCCCACCGGGGAGCTGTTTTTT. It encodes CASSQGTSPTGELFF. The V and J genes are TRBV7-8 and TRBJ2-2, with 9 bases lining up with TRBD2. Germline assignment: CDR1 SGHVS and CDR2 FQNEAQ. This CDR3 has 15 amino acids. V was clipped by 5 bases and J by 4 bases; unmatched bases: 5.

The J gene is TRBJ2-7, the V gene TRBV27; D uncertain. The V and J ends lost 3 bases and 3 bases respectively, with 9 bases between them. Germline V lookup: CDR1 MNHEY, CDR2 SMNVEV (reference sequence). The CDR3 is 13 amino acids. This CDR3 reads CASSFSKNYEQYF. The CDR3 DNA reads as TGTGCCAGCAGTTTTTCTAAGAACTACGAGCAGTACTTC.

This clonotype has only a few counts. V is TRBV3-1 and J is TRBJ1-1; D gene uncertain. V gave up 5 bases and J gave up 0 bases, with 16 bases separating them. The CDR3 is 16 residues long. CDR1 and CDR2 (germline): LGHDT, YNNKEL (reference sequence). This CDR3 is CASSKNPGPLNTEAFF. In nucleotides, the CDR3 is TGTGCCAGCAGCAAAAATCCTGGACCCCTGAACACTGAAGCTTTCTTT.

This chain links TRBV5-6 with TRBJ2-7, with D perhaps TRBD1 (6 bases). The V end was cut by 6 bases, the J end by 0 bases, with 10 bases between. The CDR3 covers 13 residues. From germline, CDR1 is SGHDT and CDR2 YYEEEE. For the CDR3, the DNA is TGTGCCAGCATGGGGACACCCTCCTACGAGCAGTACTTC. This translates into CASMGTPSYEQYF.

This clonotype was seen more than once but under ten times. The V gene is TRBV7-8, the J gene TRBJ2-2, with unresolved D. V was shortened by 5 bases and J by 3 bases, with 10 bases between the two germline ends. The germline gives CDR1 SGHVS, CDR2 FQNEAQ. The CDR3 spans 14 residues. DNA of the CDR3: TGTGCCAGCAGCAGACGTTGGGACACCGGGGAGCTGTTTTTT. It is translated as CASSRRWDTGELFF. The variable domain in full, with the rest retrieved from reference TRBV7-8 and TRBJ2-2, is GAGVSQSPRYKVAKRGQDVALRCDPISGHVSLFWYQQALGQGPEFLTYFQNEAQLDKSGLPSDRFFAERPEGSVSTLKIQRTQQEDSAVYLCASSRRWDTGELFFGEGSRLTVL.

This clonotype was detected many times. The chain carries TRBV6-2 or TRBV6-3 and TRBJ1-4; no firm D call. This CDR3 contains 16 residues. V was shortened by 2 bases and J by 5 bases, with 15 bases between the two germline ends. The germline CDR1 and CDR2 sequences are MNHEY and SVGEGT. The CDR3 DNA sequence: TGTGCCAGCAGTTACACCCGCAGCGGACGGAATGAAAAACTGTTTTTT. Encoded protein: CASSYTRSGRNEKLFF.

This clonotype appeared many times. The chain uses TRBV6-1 and TRBJ2-6; maybe TRBD2 (5 bases). Germline V lookup: CDR1 MNHNS, CDR2 SASEGT. Trimming removed 5 bases from V and 2 bases from J, with 10 bases in between. This CDR3 contains 15 residues. The CDR3 is CASSQLGAGANVLTF. The CDR3 bases are TGTGCCAGCAGTCAACTCGGGGCTGGGGCCAACGTCCTGACTTTC.

This clonotype was seen ten or more times. The chain combines TRBV6-1 with TRBJ1-2; tentatively, D is TRBD1 (6 bases). V was trimmed by 5 bases and J by 3 bases, leaving 16 bases between them. Germline V gives CDR1 MNHNS, CDR2 SASEGT. The CDR3 extends over 15 amino acids. The CDR3 nucleotides are TGTGCCAGCAGTATCTTCAGGGGTCCGGACTATGGCTACACCTTC. It yields the protein CASSIFRGPDYGYTF.

The chain employs TRBV4-1 and TRBJ2-7; no clear D. Deletions cut 3 bases from V and 2 bases from J, with 8 bases between. Germline V CDR1 and CDR2: MGHRA, YSYEKL. The CDR3 consists of 13 residues. The DNA for the CDR3 is TGCGCCAGCAGCCACCCAGGAACCTACGAGCAGTACTTC. Protein product: CASSHPGTYEQYF.

This clonotype was seen at least ten times. This chain uses TRBV28 with TRBJ2-6, with 8 nucleotides matching TRBD1. The CDR3 consists of 17 residues. V shed 10 bases and J 4 bases; nucleotides not matched to a gene: 15. Germline V gene data show CDR1 as MDHEN and CDR2 as SYDVKM. As DNA, the CDR3 is TGTGCCACCCTCCGACAGGGGTTTAATGCCGGGGCCAACGTCCTGACTTTC. It is translated as CATLRQGFNAGANVLTF.

This clonotype was observed at least ten times. J is TRBJ1-2 and V is TRBV28; D is undetermined. The V and J ends lost 3 bases and 0 bases respectively, with 8 bases between them. Looked up from germline, CDR1 is MDHEN and CDR2 is SYDVKM. The CDR3 spans 14 residues. CDR3 protein: CASSFPGANYGYTF. The CDR3 nucleotides are TGTGCCAGCAGTTTTCCAGGAGCTAACTATGGCTACACCTTC.

CDR3 nucleotide sequence: TGTGCCTGGAGTGACTACGAGCAGTACTTC. It is translated as CAWSDYEQYF. The chain couples TRBV30 to TRBJ2-7; D gene unclear. Germline values: CDR1 GTSNPN, CDR2 SVGIG (reference sequence). The V end lost 1 base, the J end lost 3 bases, and 1 base lay between the germline ends. The CDR3 loop spans 10 amino acids.

The sample holds many counts of this clonotype. Mismatch with germline at one junction end may stem from a read error. The chain links TRBV2 to TRBJ2-7, with D unresolved. Looked up from germline, CDR1 is SNHLY and CDR2 is FYNNEI. The CDR3 covers 13 residues. CDR3 protein: CASSEASLGQPDF. The CDR3 DNA reads TGTGCCAGCAGTGAAGCATCGTTAGGGCAGCCGGACTTC. The whole variable domain, remainder taken from reference TRBV2 and TRBJ2-7, is EPEVTQTPSHQVTQMGQEVILRCVPISNHLYFYWYRQILGQKVEFLVSFYNNEISEKSEIFDDQFSVERPDGSNFTLKIRSTKLEDSAMYFCASSEASLGQPDFGPGTRLTVT.

The chain is built from TRBV5-5 and TRBJ2-2; weak D call: TRBD2 (5 bases). The CDR3 loop spans 16 amino acids. Germline values: CDR1 SGHKS, CDR2 YYEKEE (reference sequence). Trimming stripped 3 bases from V and 7 bases from J, with 19 bases between. Here the CDR3 reads CASSYDIPVGSGELFF. The CDR3 bases are TGTGCCAGCAGCTACGACATACCAGTGGGGAGCGGGGAGCTGTTTTTT.

This clonotype came up a few times. V usage is TRBV6-2 or TRBV6-3 and J usage is TRBJ2-2; D not resolved. V shed 3 bases and J shed 7 bases, with 9 bases lying between them. The CDR3 loop spans 13 amino acids. Germline V gene lookup returns CDR1 MNHEY and CDR2 SVGEGT. CDR3 DNA: TGTGCCAGCAGTTATGGCTCTCTCGGGGAGCTGTTTTTT. Protein: CASSYGSLGELFF.

The chain carries TRBV28 and TRBJ2-1; perhaps TRBD2 as D (6 bases). Trimming cost V 5 bases and J 12 bases, with 26 bases left between them. There are 16 residues in the CDR3. CDR1 MDHEN and CDR2 SYDVKM come from the germline V gene. CDR3 amino acids: CASSPTPSSSAPGQFF. CDR3 coding DNA: TGTGCCAGCAGTCCCACCCCATCCTCTAGCGCCCCAGGGCAGTTCTTC.

The table lists this clonotype with a few counts. The chain employs TRBV29-1 and TRBJ1-2; 7 nucleotides agree with TRBD1. Germline values: CDR1 SQVTM, CDR2 ANQGSEA. CDR3 size: 13 residues. The ends lost 7 bases at V and 4 bases at J; junction bases unmatched: 9. The CDR3 protein is CSAWLQGTYGYTF. DNA of the CDR3: TGCAGCGCATGGCTACAGGGGACCTATGGCTACACCTTC. Based on the CDR3 plus reference TRBV29-1 and TRBJ1-2, the full variable domain is SAVISQKPSRDICQRGTSLTIQCQVDSQVTMMFWYRQQPGQSLTLIATANQGSEATYESGFVIDKFPISRPNLTFSTLTVSNMSPEDSSIYLCSAWLQGTYGYTFGSGTRLTVV.

This clonotype was detected a few times. The rearrangement joins TRBV5-5 to TRBJ1-1, with a tentative D call TRBD1 (6 bases). Germline V gene sequence: CDR1 SGHKS, CDR2 YYEKEE (reference sequence). Trimming removed 0 bases at V and 4 bases at J, with 13 bases between. The CDR3 consists of 15 residues. In DNA, the CDR3 is TGTGCCAGCAGCTTGGTGGGGGCCGCCACCACTGAAGCTTTCTTT. Translation gives CASSLVGAATTEAFF.

About this clonotype: This may arise from a read error, as a much more abundant clone is one base away. The chain carries TRBV6-1 and TRBJ1-1; TRBD1 matches at 7 bases. V gave up 5 bases and J gave up 11 bases; unmatched junction bases: 14. The V gene's germline CDR1 is MNHNS and CDR2 SASEGT. The CDR3 sequence is 14 residues long. CDR3 loop: CASSKWGTAIEAFF. CDR3 DNA: TGTGCCAGCAGTAAATGGGGGACAGCGATTGAGGCTTTCTTT.

This clonotype has at least ten counts. V is TRBV29-1 and J is TRBJ2-7; 10 bases map to TRBD1. CDR3 length: 14 amino acids. Losses at the gene ends were 1 base for V and 3 bases for J; bases not matched to a gene: 3. Germline CDR1 reads SQVTM; CDR2 reads ANQGSEA. CDR3 region: CSVEGTGGDYEQYF. For the CDR3, the DNA is TGCAGCGTTGAAGGGACAGGGGGGGACTACGAGCAGTACTTC.

On this clonotype itself: Lacking the conserved final phenylalanine or tryptophan, this CDR3 likely reflects a read error. The chain links TRBV28 to TRBJ2-2; tentatively, D is TRBD1 (6 bases). Trimming cost V 5 bases and J 2 bases, with 9 bases left between them. CDR1 and CDR2 from the germline V gene are MDHEN and SYDVKM. The CDR3 runs 14 residues. The CDR3 coding sequence is TGTGCCAGCAGTCGAGGGGGAAACACCGGGGAGCTGTTTCTT. Translation gives CASSRGGNTGELFL.

V and J are TRBV20-1 and TRBJ2-1, with 10 bases lining up with TRBD2. Germline V gene lookup returns CDR1 DFQATT and CDR2 SNEGSKA (reference sequence). This CDR3 region has 14 residues. Trimming at V came to 7 bases and at J to 8 bases, leaving 11 bases not matched to a gene. The CDR3 is CSVTRVAGGDEQFF. The CDR3 DNA follows: TGCAGTGTTACACGGGTAGCGGGAGGAGATGAGCAGTTCTTC.